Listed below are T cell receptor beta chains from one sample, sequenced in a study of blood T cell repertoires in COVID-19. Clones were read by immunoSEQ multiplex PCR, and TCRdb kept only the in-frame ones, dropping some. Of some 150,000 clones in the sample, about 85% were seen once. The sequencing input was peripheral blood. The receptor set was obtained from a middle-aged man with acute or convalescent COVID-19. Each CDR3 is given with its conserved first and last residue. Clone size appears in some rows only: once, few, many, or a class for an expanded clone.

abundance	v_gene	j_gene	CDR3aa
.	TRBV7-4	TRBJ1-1	CASSLGGGRLMNTEAFF
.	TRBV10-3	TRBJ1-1	CAISGTGTGGTEAFF
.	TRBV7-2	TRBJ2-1	CASSLRGSAYNEQFF
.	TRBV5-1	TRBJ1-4	CASSFGGPNEKLFF
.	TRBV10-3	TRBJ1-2	CAIWRGQGDSRGYTF
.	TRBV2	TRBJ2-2	CASRVGAGELFF
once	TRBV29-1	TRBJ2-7	CSVSGGLSYEQYF
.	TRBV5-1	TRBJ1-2	CASSLVPDYGYTF
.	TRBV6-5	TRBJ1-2	CASSYSGGDGYTF
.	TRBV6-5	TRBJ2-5	CASSLQRGGQETQYF
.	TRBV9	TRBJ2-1	CASSVGTGMGHEQFF
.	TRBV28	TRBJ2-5	CASSSHRGGQETQYF
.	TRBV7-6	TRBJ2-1	CASSLIGRGLGNEQFF